The 28 T cell receptor beta chains reported below all come from one sample, sequenced in a study of cytomegalovirus exposure and HLA in healthy donors (dated by TCRdb to 2016 to 2017). Libraries were made using the immunoSEQ multiplex PCR assay. The multiplex PCR relied on a mix of 60 forward primers for TCR Vbeta segments and 13 reverse primers for TCR Jbeta segments. Held by TCRdb, this immuneACCESS table contains in-frame sequences only and omits some clones. Under half of the omission traces to an unresolved V gene where checked; the cause of the rest is unknown. The sample table records some 210,000 clones; roughly four fifths of these occur just once. Approximately 10% of the sample is taken by the ten largest. Sequences were obtained from PBMCs. These receptors came from a woman aged 45-65 years in good health and CMV-seropositive.

J is TRBJ1-2 and V is TRBV5-1, with 7 nucleotides matching TRBD1. The CDR3 length is 12 residues. The V and J ends lost 4 bases and 6 bases, in that order; junction bases with no gene match: 3. Germline values: CDR1 SGHRS, CDR2 YFSETQ. CDR3 DNA: TGCGCCAGCAGCCAAGACAGGGATGGCTACACCTTC. Protein sequence: CASSQDRDGYTF.

V and J are TRBV7-2 and TRBJ2-5; 9 bases map to TRBD2. The germline gives CDR1 SGHTA, CDR2 FQGNSA. The CDR3 spans 16 residues. The J segment lost 2 bases and the V segment lost 2 bases, leaving 6 bases of the junction unmatched. In DNA, the CDR3 is TGTGCCAGCAGCTTATCTTCCGCGGGGGGGCAAGAGACCCAGTACTTC. Translation: CASSLSSAGGQETQYF.

CDR3 in amino acids: CASSSPEGAGRNTEAFF. Written as DNA, the CDR3 is TGCGCCAGCAGCTCACCCGAGGGGGCTGGCAGGAACACTGAAGCTTTCTTT. This chain links TRBV5-1 with TRBJ1-1; the match to TRBD1 covers 7 bases. This CDR3 region has 17 residues. The trim removed 3 bases at V and 1 base at J, leaving 12 bases unmatched. Germline V gene data show CDR1 as SGHRS and CDR2 as YFSETQ.

V gene TRBV5-1 combines with J gene TRBJ2-5, with TRBD1 matching 12 bases. The CDR3 sequence is 14 residues long. Germline CDR1 reads SGHRS; CDR2 reads YFSETQ. With 4 bases clipped from V and 4 bases from J, the junction kept 2 bases outside the gene matches. The chain's CDR3 is CASSRDRGRETQYF. The CDR3 nucleotides are TGCGCCAGCAGCAGGGACAGGGGGCGAGAGACCCAGTACTTC.

In nucleotides, the CDR3 is TGTGCCAGTAGTATGTGGGACAGAGTTCAGCCCCAGCATTTT. It codes for CASSMWDRVQPQHF. This chain joins TRBV19 and TRBJ1-5; 7 bases map to TRBD1. This CDR3 has 14 residues. Germline CDR1 and CDR2: LNHDA and SQIVND (reference sequence). V shed 3 bases and J 6 bases; nucleotides not matched to a gene: 5.

This chain uses TRBV30 with TRBJ1-6; D is unresolved. This CDR3 has 17 residues. The germline gives CDR1 GTSNPN, CDR2 SVGIG (reference sequence). V lost 0 bases to trimming and J lost 5 bases, with 17 bases between them. The CDR3 region has the DNA TGTGCCTGGAGTGTACTTCGCAGACAAGTAAATAATTCACCCCTCCACTTT. It is translated as CAWSVLRRQVNNSPLHF.

The gene calls are TRBV27 and TRBJ1-1, with 12 nucleotides matching TRBD1. Germline CDR1 reads MNHEY; CDR2 reads SMNVEV (reference sequence). This CDR3 contains 13 residues. Trimming took 5 bases from V and 8 from J; bases not matched to a gene: 3. The CDR3 sequence is CASSAGTGGEAFF. CDR3 DNA sequence: TGTGCCAGCAGTGCCGGGACAGGGGGCGAAGCTTTCTTT.

The V gene is TRBV27, the J gene TRBJ2-3; D might be TRBD2 (5 bases). Trimming shortened V by 7 bases and J by 10 bases, and 18 bases separated the two germline ends. The CDR3 consists of 13 residues. Germline CDR1 MNHEY, CDR2 SMNVEV (reference sequence). Here the CDR3 DNA reads TGTGCCAGCACCCACGGAAGGGAGTACCCGCAGTATTTT. Translation: CASTHGREYPQYF.

The rearrangement uses TRBV7-9 and TRBJ2-7; maybe TRBD1 (6 bases). The CDR3 totals 12 residues. The germline V and J ends were trimmed by 3 bases and 5 bases, with 8 bases remaining between them. Germline V gene lookup returns CDR1 SEHNR and CDR2 FQNEAQ (reference sequence). CDR3 amino acids: CASSFQGNEQYF. CDR3 nucleotide sequence: TGTGCCAGCAGCTTTCAGGGGAACGAGCAGTACTTC.

This clone was recorded once. The V and J genes are TRBV6-5 and TRBJ1-5; maybe TRBD1 (5 bases). With 6 bases removed from V and 3 bases from J, the gap between germline ends came to 12 bases. Germline V gene data show CDR1 as MNHEY and CDR2 as SVGAGI. The CDR3 sequence is 14 residues long. CDR3 loop: CASSRDRYNQPQHF. For the CDR3, the DNA is TGTGCCAGCAGCCGAGACAGATACAATCAGCCCCAGCATTTT.

CDR3 in amino acids: CASSSRTVAQFF. In DNA, the CDR3 is TGTGCCAGCAGCTCGAGGACAGTGGCCCAGTTCTTC. V gene TRBV7-9 combines with J gene TRBJ2-1, with D possibly being TRBD1 (6 bases). CDR3 length: 12 residues. V was shortened by 4 bases and J by 13 bases, with 14 bases between the two germline ends. Germline V CDR1 and CDR2: SEHNR, FQNEAQ (reference sequence).

V and J are TRBV18 and TRBJ1-5; D is possibly TRBD1 (6 bases). Germline V lookup: CDR1 KGHSH, CDR2 LQKENI. The CDR3 covers 15 residues. The V end was cut by 3 bases, the J end by 5 bases, with 14 bases between. The CDR3 nucleotides read TGTGCCAGCTCACCTAACGACAGGCTCTATCAGCCCCAGCATTTT. It codes for CASSPNDRLYQPQHF.

This clone has just a few counts. This chain joins TRBV11-2 and TRBJ2-7; 7 bases align to TRBD1. Germline V gene sequence: CDR1 SGHAT, CDR2 FQNNGV. J gave up 4 bases and V 5 bases, and 2 bases lay outside the gene matches. The CDR3 consists of 12 residues. In DNA, the CDR3 is TGTGCCAGCAGCCGACAGGGTTACGAGCAGTACTTC. Translation gives CASSRQGYEQYF. Variable domain in full (rest from reference TRBV11-2 and TRBJ2-7): EAGVAQSPRYKIIEKRQSVAFWCNPISGHATLYWYQQILGQGPKLLIQFQNNGVVDDSQLPKDRFSAERLKGVDSTLKIQPAKLEDSAVYLCASSRQGYEQYFGPGTRLTVT.

The chain links TRBV5-1 to TRBJ1-6, with D possibly TRBD1 on 6 matching bases. Trimming took 3 bases from V and 10 from J, leaving 8 bases between them. The CDR3 loop spans 12 amino acids. Germline-derived CDR1 and CDR2 are SGHRS and YFSETQ. This chain's CDR3 is CASSSGDSPLHF. The CDR3 DNA is TGCGCCAGCAGCTCAGGGGACTCACCCCTCCACTTT.

The chain recombines TRBV4-3 with TRBJ1-2, with D unresolved. This CDR3 spans 14 amino acids. Trimming took off 0 bases at V and 8 bases at J, with 13 bases between the two ends. Germline CDR1 and CDR2: LGHNA and YSLEER. The CDR3 protein is CASSQDFTGGGYTF. DNA for the CDR3: TGCGCCAGCAGCCAAGATTTTACCGGAGGCGGCTACACCTTC.

The genes are TRBV5-1 and TRBJ2-2; tentatively, D is TRBD1 (5 bases). In germline, CDR1 is SGHRS, CDR2 YFSETQ. CDR3 length: 17 amino acids. Trimming shortened V by 1 base and J by 0 bases, and 13 bases separated the two germline ends. For the CDR3, the DNA is TGCGCCAGCAGCTTGCGTGTTCAGGGCACGAACACCGGGGAGCTGTTTTTT. Its protein product is CASSLRVQGTNTGELFF.

The chain combines TRBV27 with TRBJ2-1; TRBD1 aligns across 8 bases. Unmatched junction bases numbered 9, after V lost 5 bases and J lost 6 bases. From germline, CDR1 is MNHEY and CDR2 SMNVEV (reference sequence). There are 15 residues in the CDR3. CDR3 sequence reads: CASSPRTGLINEQFF. The CDR3 DNA reads TGTGCCAGCAGTCCGCGGACAGGGTTGATCAATGAGCAGTTCTTC.

This rearrangement joins TRBV11-2 to TRBJ2-5, with TRBD2 identical over 12 bases. Germline CDR1 is SGHAT and CDR2 is FQNNGV. The length of the CDR3 is 16 residues. V gave up 5 bases and J gave up 1 base; unmatched junction bases: 5. In DNA, the CDR3 is TGTGCCAGCAGCGTCCCACTAGCGGGGGGCCAAGAGACCCAGTACTTC. It encodes CASSVPLAGGQETQYF.

The table lists this clone with a count of one. The rearrangement uses TRBV21-1 and TRBJ2-5; the D call in the table, TRBD1, was not verified against the DNA. TRBV21-1 is marked as a pseudogene. This CDR3 is built from 17 residues. Written as DNA, the CDR3 is TGTGCCAGCATCACTCCTAGGGGGCCCTTCAGAGAGGAGACCCAGTACTTC. Protein product: CASITPRGPFREETQYF.

This clone has a single count. The gene calls are TRBV5-1 and TRBJ2-5, with TRBD2 identical over 7 bases. Trimming removed 4 bases from V and 3 bases from J; junction bases left unmatched: 9. Per germline, CDR1 SGHRS and CDR2 YFSETQ. CDR3 length: 15 amino acids. In DNA, the CDR3 is TGCGCCAGCAGCGTACAAGCGGGGTTTGAAGAGACCCAGTACTTC. Translated: CASSVQAGFEETQYF. Full variable domain (rest looked up from reference TRBV5-1 and TRBJ2-5): KAGVTQTPRYLIKTRGQQVTLSCSPISGHRSVSWYQQTPGQGLQFLFEYFSETQRNKGNFPGRFSGRQFSNSRSEMNVSTLELGDSALYLCASSVQAGFEETQYFGPGTRLLVL.

This clone was seen only once. CDR3: CASSHRTGDGNTIYF. CDR3 bases: TGTGCCAGCAGCCATCGGACAGGGGACGGAAACACCATATATTTT. The chain uses TRBV11-2 and TRBJ1-3; 9 nucleotides align to TRBD1. In germline, CDR1 is SGHAT, CDR2 FQNNGV. There are 15 residues in the CDR3. V lost 5 bases and J lost 4; bases outside the gene matches: 6.

This chain links TRBV5-1 with TRBJ2-1, with D possibly TRBD2 on 7 matching bases. Trimming took off 1 base at V and 1 base at J, with 9 bases between the two ends. Germline CDR1 SGHRS, CDR2 YFSETQ. The CDR3 totals 15 residues. DNA of the CDR3: TGCGCCAGCAGCTTGCGGGGGGCGTCCTACAATGAGCAGTTCTTC. It is translated as CASSLRGASYNEQFF.

This clone was seen a single time. The chain joins TRBV27 to TRBJ2-7; D is possibly TRBD2 (6 bases). The CDR3 has 16 amino acids. Trimming removed 7 bases at V and 3 bases at J, with 22 bases between. Germline V gene lookup returns CDR1 MNHEY and CDR2 SMNVEV (reference sequence). The CDR3 nucleotides are TGTGCCAGCATCGCAAGGGTAGGGGAGGAGGGCTACGAGCAGTACTTC. Protein sequence: CASIARVGEEGYEQYF.

This clone came up a few times. The chain combines TRBV5-1 with TRBJ1-1; no clear D gene. The germline gives CDR1 SGHRS, CDR2 YFSETQ. There are 15 residues in the CDR3. V gave up 5 bases and J gave up 5 bases, with 19 bases separating them. The CDR3 is CASSLGGWGNTEAFF. The CDR3 bases are TGCGCCAGCAGTCTTGGAGGCTGGGGAAATACTGAAGCTTTCTTT. The full variable domain, completed using reference TRBV5-1 and TRBJ1-1, is KAGVTQTPRYLIKTRGQQVTLSCSPISGHRSVSWYQQTPGQGLQFLFEYFSETQRNKGNFPGRFSGRQFSNSRSEMNVSTLELGDSALYLCASSLGGWGNTEAFFGQGTRLTVV.

The chain links TRBV28 to TRBJ1-1, with D perhaps matching TRBD1 (6 bases). Trimming took off 7 bases at V and 1 base at J, with 19 bases between the two ends. CDR3 length: 16 residues. Germline V lookup: CDR1 MDHEN, CDR2 SYDVKM. The CDR3 spells CASNPPGGQGNTEAFF. In DNA form, the CDR3 reads TGTGCCAGCAACCCTCCCGGGGGGCAAGGGAACACTGAAGCTTTCTTT.

The chain links TRBV7-2 to TRBJ2-2, with 12 bases lining up with TRBD2. The CDR3 covers 18 residues. CDR1 is SGHTA and CDR2 is FQGNSA in the germline V gene. V trimming: 5 bases; J trimming: 6 bases; junction bases outside the gene matches: 13. DNA for the CDR3: TGTGCCAGCAGCATCTCTAGCGGGGGGGTGGTAGGGTCCGGGGAGCTGTTTTTT. Its protein is CASSISSGGVVGSGELFF.

The table lists this clone with a count of one. The CDR3 is CASSLSGTAIYEQYF. Written as DNA, the CDR3 is TGTGCCAGCAGCTTGTCAGGGACAGCCATTTACGAGCAGTACTTC. The chain couples TRBV5-6 to TRBJ2-5, with TRBD1 matching 7 bases. The end of the DNA is better explained by TRBJ2-7, so the J call may be wrong. The CDR3 consists of 15 residues. Germline CDR1 reads SGHDT; CDR2 reads YYEEEE.

Here the CDR3 DNA reads TGTGCCAGCAGTGAGCCCCAGGGGGGCTTCTCCACAGATACGCAGTATTTT. Residues: CASSEPQGGFSTDTQYF. The chain carries TRBV25-1 and TRBJ2-3, with D possibly matching TRBD1 (7 bases). From germline, CDR1 is MGHDK and CDR2 SYGVNS. V lost 3 bases and J lost 2, with 18 bases in between. This CDR3 is built from 17 residues.